A selection of T cell receptor beta chains follows, all from one sample in a study of T cell repertoires in cytomegalovirus infection. TCRdb analysed the reads with MiXCR anew, one entry per CDR3 protein. Found here are around 310,000 distinct CDR3 sequences, under 35% of them singletons; the top ten hold about 19%. These TCRs are of unknown antigen specificity. The material sequenced was cultured PBMCs, taken from culture after CMV antigen stimulation. The receptor set was obtained from a human donor in good health (CMV status not recorded). Some clones in this sample may be carry-over from other donors' samples. Both conserved end residues are part of each CDR3. D genes are given only for firm matches. Size is stated for part of the rows, as once, few or many counts, or as a class when the clone is expanded.

D | J | V | size | CDR3 | DNA
NA | TRBJ2-2 | TRBV27 | NA | CASSRRDSNTGELFF | TGTGCCAGCAGTCGCCGGGACTCGAACACCGGGGAGCTGTTTTTT
NA | TRBJ2-7 | TRBV7-6 | few | CASSDRDRTYEQYF | TGTGCCAGCAGCGACCGGGACCGAACCTACGAGCAGTACTTC
NA | TRBJ1-6 | TRBV5-4 | NA | CASSLDGGLRNSPLHF | TGTGCCAGCAGCTTGGATGGGGGATTGCGAAATTCACCCCTCCACTTT
NA | TRBJ2-7 | TRBV10-3 | few | CAIGRSGLSYEQYF | TGTGCCATAGGTCGGAGCGGGTTATCCTACGAGCAGTACTTC
TRBD2 | TRBJ2-3 | TRBV5-1 | NA | CASSLAGTSGGTDTQYF | TGCGCCAGCAGCCTCGCCGGGACTAGCGGGGGCACAGATACGCAGTATTTT
TRBD1 | TRBJ2-2 | TRBV24-1 | NA | CATPPLDRSTGELFF | TGTGCCACCCCTCCCTTGGACAGGAGCACCGGGGAGCTGTTTTTT
NA | TRBJ2-2 | TRBV9 | NA | CASSGGLNTGELFF | TGTGCCAGCAGCGGTGGACTTAACACCGGGGAGCTGTTTTTT
NA | TRBJ2-7 | TRBV4-2 | NA | CASSQGEGISYEQYF | TGTGCCAGCAGCCAAGGCGAAGGTATCTCCTACGAGCAGTACTTC
TRBD2 | TRBJ2-3 | TRBV7-9 | NA | CASSLDGRVADTQYF | TGTGCCAGCAGCTTAGACGGGAGGGTCGCAGATACGCAGTATTTT
NA | TRBJ1-2 | TRBV7-8 | NA | CASSAGTLNYGYTF | TGTGCCAGCAGCGCCGGGACACTCAACTATGGCTACACCTTC
NA | TRBJ1-3 | TRBV29-1 | few | CSVEDRGTFPNTIYF | TGCAGCGTTGAAGATCGCGGGACTTTTCCAAACACCATATATTTT
TRBD1 | TRBJ1-6 | TRBV7-2 | many | CASSPGTGGNSPLHF | TGTGCCAGCAGCCCTGGGACAGGGGGTAATTCACCCCTCCACTTT
TRBD2 | TRBJ2-7 | TRBV4-2 | NA | CASSQTSGGSYEQYF | TGTGCCAGCAGCCAAACTAGCGGGGGCTCCTACGAGCAGTACTTC
TRBD2 | TRBJ2-1 | TRBV5-1 | NA | CASSPHSGAGNEQFF | TGCGCCAGCAGCCCCCATAGCGGGGCCGGCAATGAGCAGTTCTTC
NA | TRBJ1-6 | TRBV7-6 | many | CASSPPGGQSLHF | TGTGCCAGCAGCCCTCCCGGAGGGCAATCCCTCCACTTT
NA | TRBJ1-3 | TRBV19 | NA | CATQQDSGNTIYF | TGTGCCACTCAACAGGATTCAGGAAACACCATATATTTT
TRBD1 | TRBJ1-5 | TRBV7-8 | few | CASSPKRGQGFGQPQHF | TGTGCCAGCAGTCCTAAGCGGGGACAGGGGTTCGGACAGCCCCAGCATTTT
NA | TRBJ1-1 | TRBV9 | NA | CASSARGQLGTEAFF | TGTGCCAGCAGCGCGCGCGGACAGTTGGGGACTGAAGCTTTCTTT
NA | TRBJ1-2 | TRBV2 | few | CASTPVPGNLRGHGYTF | TGTGCCAGTACCCCCGTCCCCGGTAATCTTAGGGGCCATGGCTACACCTTC
NA | TRBJ2-2 | TRBV7-3 | few | CASSYQENTGELFF | TGTGCCAGCAGCTATCAGGAGAACACCGGGGAGCTGTTTTTT
NA | TRBJ2-5 | TRBV5-4 | few | CASSPYPTDPKETQYF | TGTGCCAGCAGCCCGTACCCGACGGACCCTAAAGAGACCCAGTACTTC
NA | TRBJ2-7 | TRBV16 | once | CASSQTSLSSYEQYF | TGTGCCAGCAGCCAAACGTCCTTGAGCTCCTACGAGCAGTACTTC
NA | TRBJ1-1 | TRBV20-1 | NA | CSAPRLTGNTEAFF | TGCAGTGCTCCCCGTCTGACAGGGAACACTGAAGCTTTCTTT
NA | TRBJ1-5 | TRBV6-5 | NA | CASRRQTNQPQHF | TGTGCCAGCAGGCGACAAACCAATCAGCCCCAGCATTTT
TRBD1 | TRBJ2-2 | TRBV10-3 | NA | CAIRPGQGKTGELFF | TGTGCCATCAGGCCGGGACAGGGAAAAACCGGGGAGCTGTTTTTT